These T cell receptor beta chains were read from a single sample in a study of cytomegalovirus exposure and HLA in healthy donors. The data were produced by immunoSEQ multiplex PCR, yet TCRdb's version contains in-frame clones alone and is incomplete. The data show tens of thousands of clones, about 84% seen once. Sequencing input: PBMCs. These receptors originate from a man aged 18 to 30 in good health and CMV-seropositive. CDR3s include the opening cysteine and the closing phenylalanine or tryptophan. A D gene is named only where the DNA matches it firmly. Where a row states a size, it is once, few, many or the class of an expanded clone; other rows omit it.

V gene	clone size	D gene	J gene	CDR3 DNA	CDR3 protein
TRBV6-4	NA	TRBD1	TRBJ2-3	TGTGCCAGCAGTGAAGGGACAGGGGGCGCAGATACGCAGTATTTT	CASSEGTGGADTQYF
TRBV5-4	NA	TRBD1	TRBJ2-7	TGTGCCAGCAGCTTGGAGGGCGGACAGGTGGGAGAGCAGTACTTC	CASSLEGGQVGEQYF
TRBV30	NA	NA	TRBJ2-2	TGTGCCAGCTTCCTGACAGTTAGCACCGGGGAGCTGTTTTTT	CASFLTVSTGELFF
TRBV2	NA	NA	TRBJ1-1	TGTGCCAGCAGTGTTCAGGGACAAAACACTGAAGCTTTCTTT	CASSVQGQNTEAFF
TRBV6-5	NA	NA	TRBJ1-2	TGTGCCAGCAGTTATGGAGAAGGCTACACCTTC	CASSYGEGYTF
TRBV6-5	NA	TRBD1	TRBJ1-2	TGTGCCAGCAGTTTCGAAGGACAGGGAAGCTATGGCTACACCTTC	CASSFEGQGSYGYTF
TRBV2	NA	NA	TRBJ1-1	TGTGCCAGCAGTGTAACAGCGAACACTGAAGCTTTCTTT	CASSVTANTEAFF
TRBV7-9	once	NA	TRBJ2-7	TGTGCCAGCAGCTTGGGCGTTGGTGATTCCTACGAGCAGTACTTC	CASSLGVGDSYEQYF
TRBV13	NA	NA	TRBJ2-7	TGTGCCAGCAGCTTAACCCCCCAAGAGGAGCAGTACTTC	CASSLTPQEEQYF
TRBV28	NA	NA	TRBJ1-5	TGTGCCAGCAGTTTTAGGGGCAGGAATCAGCCCCAGCATTTT	CASSFRGRNQPQHF
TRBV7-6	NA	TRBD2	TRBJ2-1	TGTGCCAGCAGCTCCCGGGACTACCCTAGAGATGAGCAGTTCTTC	CASSSRDYPRDEQFF
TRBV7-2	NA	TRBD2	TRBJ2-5	TGTGCCAGCAGCCTCTTGTATCGGGGGGGTCAAGAGACCCAGTACTTC	CASSLLYRGGQETQYF
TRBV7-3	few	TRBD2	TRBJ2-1	TGTGCCAGCAGCTTAACTAGCGGGGTTTACAATGAGCAGTTCTTC	CASSLTSGVYNEQFF
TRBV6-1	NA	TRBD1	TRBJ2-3	TGTGCCAGCAGTGATCAGGGGGTGGGATTCACAGATACGCAGTATTTT	CASSDQGVGFTDTQYF
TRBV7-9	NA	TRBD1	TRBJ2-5	TGTGCCAGCAGCCCCAGAGAGGAGGGACAGGGTGAGCAAGAGACCCAGTACTTC	CASSPREEGQGEQETQYF
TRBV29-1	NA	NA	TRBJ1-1	TGCAGCGTTGAAGGGAGATTTGGCACTGAAGCTTTCTTT	CSVEGRFGTEAFF
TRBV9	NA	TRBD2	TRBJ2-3	TGTGCCAGCAGCGAAACTAGCGGGGGGCAGATTGATACGCAGTATTTT	CASSETSGGQIDTQYF
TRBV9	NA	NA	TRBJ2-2	TGTGCCAGCAGCTCTCCCGGGACCGGGGAGCTGTTTTTT	CASSSPGTGELFF
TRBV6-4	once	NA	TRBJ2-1	TGTGCCAGCAGCTACGGGGTCTACAATGAGCAGTTCTTC	CASSYGVYNEQFF
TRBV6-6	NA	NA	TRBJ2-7	TGTGCCAGCAGCAACGTGGGACTGGGAACCTACGAGCAGTACTTC	CASSNVGLGTYEQYF
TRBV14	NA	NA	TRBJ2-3	TGTGCCAGCAGCCAAGTCAGCAGGGCAGATACGCAGTATTTT	CASSQVSRADTQYF
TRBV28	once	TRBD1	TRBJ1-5	TGTGCCAGCAGTTTCCCCGGACAGGGCGGGCAGCCCCAGCATTTT	CASSFPGQGGQPQHF
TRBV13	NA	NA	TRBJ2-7	TGTGCCAGCAGCTCCACTAGCCCGGGTTCCTACGAGCAGTACTTC	CASSSTSPGSYEQYF
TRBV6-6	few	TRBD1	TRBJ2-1	TGTGCCAGCAGTTACGGGCCTCAGGGGGCGCAAAATGAGCAGTTCTTC	CASSYGPQGAQNEQFF
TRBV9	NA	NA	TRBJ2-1	TGTGCCAGCAGCGTAGGAGTAGCTAATGAGCAGTTCTTC	CASSVGVANEQFF
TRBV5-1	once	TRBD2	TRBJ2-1	TGCGCCAGCAGCTGGACTACCGGGACTAGCGAAGGTAATGAGCAGTTCTTC	CASSWTTGTSEGNEQFF
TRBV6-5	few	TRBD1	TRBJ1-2	TGTGCCAGCCACACGACAGGGGGCTTCTATGGCTACACCTTC	CASHTTGGFYGYTF
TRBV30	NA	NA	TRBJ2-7	TGTGCCTGGAGCCGACTAGAAGGCGAGCAGTACTTC	CAWSRLEGEQYF
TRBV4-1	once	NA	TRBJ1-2	TGCGCCAGCAGCCAAGAAGGGCGGTCAGGAGCGGCGTTCTATGGCTACACCTTC	CASSQEGRSGAAFYGYTF
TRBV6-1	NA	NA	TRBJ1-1	TGTGCCAGCAGCCAACTGAAGAACACTGAAGCTTTCTTT	CASSQLKNTEAFF
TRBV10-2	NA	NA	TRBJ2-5	TGCGCCAGCAGTCGGGGATTTGAGACCCAGTACTTC	CASSRGFETQYF
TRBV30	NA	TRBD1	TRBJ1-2	TGTGCCCATGGACAGGGAGATGGCTACACCTTC	CAHGQGDGYTF
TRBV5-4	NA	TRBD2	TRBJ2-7	TGTGCCAGCAGCTCCTTGAGCGGGAGAGAACGCGAGCAGTACTTC	CASSSLSGREREQYF
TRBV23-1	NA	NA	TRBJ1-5	TGCGCCAGCAGTCAATCTCGGGGAGTAACGGGCAATCAGCCCCAGCATTTT	CASSQSRGVTGNQPQHF
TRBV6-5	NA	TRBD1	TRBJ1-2	TGTGCCAGCAGTTACAGGACAGGGTCTGGGGGCTACACCTTC	CASSYRTGSGGYTF
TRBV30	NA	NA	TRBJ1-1	TGTGCCCGGGGGAGGGGGACTGAAGCTTTCTTT	CARGRGTEAFF
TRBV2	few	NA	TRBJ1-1	TGTGCCAGCAGTGAAGGCCTTCCAGACACTGAAGCTTTCTTT	CASSEGLPDTEAFF
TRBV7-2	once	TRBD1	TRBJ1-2	TGTGCCAGCAGCCTGACAGGGGGTGGAGGCTACACCTTC	CASSLTGGGGYTF
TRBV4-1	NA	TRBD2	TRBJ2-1	TGCGCCAGCAGCCAAAGAAGAGAGCCCGGGACTAGCGGGAGAGGCAATGAGCAGTTCTTC	CASSQRREPGTSGRGNEQFF
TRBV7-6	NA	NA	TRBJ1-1	TGTGCCAGCAGCCCCAGTCCAGGGGCCTACACTGAAGCTTTCTTT	CASSPSPGAYTEAFF
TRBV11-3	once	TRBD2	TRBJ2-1	TGTGCCAGCAGCTTACTGTCGGGGGGGCCAAATGAGCAGTTCTTC	CASSLLSGGPNEQFF
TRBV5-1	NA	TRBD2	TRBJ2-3	TGCGCCAGCAGCCCTACCCCGGGACTAGCGGGCGATACGCAGTATTTT	CASSPTPGLAGDTQYF
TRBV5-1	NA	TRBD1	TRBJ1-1	TGCGCCAGCAGCCTGACAGGGGTGGCCACTGAAGCTTTCTTT	CASSLTGVATEAFF
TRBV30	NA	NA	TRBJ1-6	TGTGCCTGGGCAGGGGAGGGCAATTCACCCCTCCACTTT	CAWAGEGNSPLHF
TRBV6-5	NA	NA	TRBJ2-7	TGTGCCAGCAGTTACTCCTTCGGCGAGCAGTACTTC	CASSYSFGEQYF
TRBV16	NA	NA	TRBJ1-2	TGTGCCAGCAGCCAATCCACAGGGACTAACTATGGCTACACCTTC	CASSQSTGTNYGYTF